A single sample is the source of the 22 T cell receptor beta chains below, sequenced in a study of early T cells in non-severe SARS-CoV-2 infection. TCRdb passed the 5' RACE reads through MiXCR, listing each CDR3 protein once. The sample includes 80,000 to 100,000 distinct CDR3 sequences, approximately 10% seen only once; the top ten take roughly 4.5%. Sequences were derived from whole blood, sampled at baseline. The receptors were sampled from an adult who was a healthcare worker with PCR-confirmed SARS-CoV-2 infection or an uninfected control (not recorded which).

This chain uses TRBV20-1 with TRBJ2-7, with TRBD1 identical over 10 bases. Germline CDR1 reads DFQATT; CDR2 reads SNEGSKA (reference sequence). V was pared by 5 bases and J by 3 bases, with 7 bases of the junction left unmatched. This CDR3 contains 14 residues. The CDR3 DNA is TGCAGTGCTCCCGGGACAGGGGCCCTCTACGAGCAGTACTTC. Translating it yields CSAPGTGALYEQYF.

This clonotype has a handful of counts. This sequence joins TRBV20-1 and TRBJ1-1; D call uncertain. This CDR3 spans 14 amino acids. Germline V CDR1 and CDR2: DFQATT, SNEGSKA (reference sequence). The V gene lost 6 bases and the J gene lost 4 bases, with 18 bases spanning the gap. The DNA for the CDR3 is TGCAGTGCCGAAAAATTGGGATTGGGCACTGAAGCTTTCTTT. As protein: CSAEKLGLGTEAFF.

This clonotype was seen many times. CDR3 sequence (DNA): TGCAGTGCTTCCCCGGGACAGGGGGCGCGAGGCTACACCTTC. Translation: CSASPGQGARGYTF. The rearrangement joins TRBV20-1 to TRBJ1-2; 12 bases map to TRBD1. The ends lost 5 bases at V and 8 bases at J; junction bases unmatched: 9. The CDR3 runs to 14 residues. Germline V gene sequence: CDR1 DFQATT, CDR2 SNEGSKA (reference sequence).

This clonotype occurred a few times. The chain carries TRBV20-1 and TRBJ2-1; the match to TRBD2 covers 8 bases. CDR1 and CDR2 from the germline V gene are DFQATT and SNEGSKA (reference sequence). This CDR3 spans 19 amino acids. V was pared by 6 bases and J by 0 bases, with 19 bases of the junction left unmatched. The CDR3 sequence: CSALTPAASGRTSYNEQFF. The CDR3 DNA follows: TGCAGTGCCTTAACCCCCGCGGCTAGCGGGCGAACCTCCTACAATGAGCAGTTCTTC.

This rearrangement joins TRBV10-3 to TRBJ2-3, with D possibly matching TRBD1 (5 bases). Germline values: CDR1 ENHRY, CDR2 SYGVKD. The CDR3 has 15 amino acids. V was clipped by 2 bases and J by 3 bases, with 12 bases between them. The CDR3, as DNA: TGTGCCATCAGTGAGGAATCGGCAGGGACAGATACGCAGTATTTT. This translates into CAISEESAGTDTQYF.

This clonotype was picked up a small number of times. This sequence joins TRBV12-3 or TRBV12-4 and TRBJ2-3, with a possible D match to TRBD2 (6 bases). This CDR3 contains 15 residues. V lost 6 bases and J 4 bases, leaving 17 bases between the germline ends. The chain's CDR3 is CASSVNSGVADTQYF. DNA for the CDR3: TGTGCCAGCAGCGTCAATAGCGGAGTTGCAGATACGCAGTATTTT.

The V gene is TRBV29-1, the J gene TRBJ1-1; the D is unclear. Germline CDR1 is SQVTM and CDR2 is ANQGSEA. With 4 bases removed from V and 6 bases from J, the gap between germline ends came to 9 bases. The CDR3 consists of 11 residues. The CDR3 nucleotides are TGCAGCGTTGTCCTGGGCGCTGAAGCTTTCTTT. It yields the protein CSVVLGAEAFF.

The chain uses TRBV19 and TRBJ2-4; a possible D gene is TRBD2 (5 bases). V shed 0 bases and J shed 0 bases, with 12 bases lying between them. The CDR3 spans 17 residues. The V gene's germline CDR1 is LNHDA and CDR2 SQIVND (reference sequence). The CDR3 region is CASSIDSRDLAKNIQYF. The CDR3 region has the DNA TGTGCCAGTAGTATAGATTCGAGGGATCTAGCCAAAAACATTCAGTACTTC.

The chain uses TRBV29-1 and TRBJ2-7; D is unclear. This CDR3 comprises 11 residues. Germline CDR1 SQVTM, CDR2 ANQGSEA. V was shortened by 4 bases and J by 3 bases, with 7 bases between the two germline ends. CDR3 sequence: CSVATLYEQYF. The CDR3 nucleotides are TGCAGCGTTGCGACACTCTACGAGCAGTACTTC.

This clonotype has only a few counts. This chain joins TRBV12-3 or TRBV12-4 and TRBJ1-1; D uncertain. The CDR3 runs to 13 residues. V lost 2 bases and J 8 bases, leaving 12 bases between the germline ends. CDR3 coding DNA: TGTGCCAGCAGTTTAAGGCGTGAATCAGAAGCTTTCTTT. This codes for CASSLRRESEAFF.

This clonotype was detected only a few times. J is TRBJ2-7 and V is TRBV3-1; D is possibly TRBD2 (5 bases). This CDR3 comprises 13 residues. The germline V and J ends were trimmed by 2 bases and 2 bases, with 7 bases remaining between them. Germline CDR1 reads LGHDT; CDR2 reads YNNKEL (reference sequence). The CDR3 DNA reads TGTGCCAGCAGCCAACGGGGAACCTACGAGCAGTACTTC. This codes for CASSQRGTYEQYF.

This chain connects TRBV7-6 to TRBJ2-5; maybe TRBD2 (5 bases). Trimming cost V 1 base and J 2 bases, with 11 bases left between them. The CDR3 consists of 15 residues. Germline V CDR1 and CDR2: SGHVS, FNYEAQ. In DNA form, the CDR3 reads TGTGCCAGCAGCTTAGATCCGGGCGGGCAAGAGACCCAGTACTTC. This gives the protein CASSLDPGGQETQYF. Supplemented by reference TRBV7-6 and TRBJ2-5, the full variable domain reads GAGVSQSPRYKVTKRGQDVALRCDPISGHVSLYWYRQALGQGPEFLTYFNYEAQQDKSGLPNDRFSAERPEGSISTLTIQRTEQRDSAMYRCASSLDPGGQETQYFGPGTRLLVL.

CDR3 nucleotide sequence: TGTGCCATCAGTGGGGACAGCACCGGGGAGCTGTTTTTT. Translating it yields CAISGDSTGELFF. The chain uses TRBV10-3 and TRBJ2-2; 7 bases line up with TRBD1. Germline assignment: CDR1 ENHRY and CDR2 SYGVKD. The CDR3 has 13 residues. V shed 4 bases, J shed 4 bases, and the junction held 0 bases outside the gene matches.

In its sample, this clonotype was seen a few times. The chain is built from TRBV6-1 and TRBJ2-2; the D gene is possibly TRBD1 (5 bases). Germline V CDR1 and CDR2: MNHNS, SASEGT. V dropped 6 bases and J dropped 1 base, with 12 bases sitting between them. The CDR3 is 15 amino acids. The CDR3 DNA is TGTGCCAGCAGATACAGGTTCCTGAACACCGGGGAGCTGTTTTTT. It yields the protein CASRYRFLNTGELFF.

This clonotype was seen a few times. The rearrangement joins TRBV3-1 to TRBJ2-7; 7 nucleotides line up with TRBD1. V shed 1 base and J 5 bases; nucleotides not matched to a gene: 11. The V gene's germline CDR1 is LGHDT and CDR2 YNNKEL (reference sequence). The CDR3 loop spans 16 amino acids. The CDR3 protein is CASSQGSLTGINEQYF. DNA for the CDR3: TGTGCCAGCAGCCAAGGGTCCCTGACAGGGATCAACGAGCAGTACTTC.

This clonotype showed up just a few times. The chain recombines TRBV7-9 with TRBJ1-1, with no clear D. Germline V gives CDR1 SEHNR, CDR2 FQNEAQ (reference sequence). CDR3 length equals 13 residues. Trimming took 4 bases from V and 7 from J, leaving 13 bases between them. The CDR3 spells CASSYRRGDEAFF. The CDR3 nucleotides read TGTGCCAGCAGCTATCGGCGGGGAGATGAAGCTTTCTTT. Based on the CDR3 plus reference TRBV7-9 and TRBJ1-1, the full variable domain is DTGVSQNPRHKITKRGQNVTFRCDPISEHNRLYWYRQTLGQGPEFLTYFQNEAQLEKSRLLSDRFSAERPKGSFSTLEIQRTEQGDSAMYLCASSYRRGDEAFFGQGTRLTVV.

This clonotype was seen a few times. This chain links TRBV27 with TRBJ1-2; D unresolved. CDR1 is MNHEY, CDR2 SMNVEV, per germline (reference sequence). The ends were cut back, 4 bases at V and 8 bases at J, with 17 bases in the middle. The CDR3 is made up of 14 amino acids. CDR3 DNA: TGTGCCAGCAGTTCCGGCGGCACCCCGCAGGGCTACACCTTC. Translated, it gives CASSSGGTPQGYTF.

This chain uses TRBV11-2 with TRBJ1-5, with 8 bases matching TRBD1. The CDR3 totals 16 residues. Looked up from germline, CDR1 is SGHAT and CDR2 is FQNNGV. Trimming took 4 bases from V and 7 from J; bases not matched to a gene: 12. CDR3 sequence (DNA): TGTGCCAGCAGCTATAGCCAGGGGGCTAAAATCCAGCCCCAGCATTTT. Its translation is CASSYSQGAKIQPQHF. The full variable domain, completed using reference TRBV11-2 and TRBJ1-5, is EAGVAQSPRYKIIEKRQSVAFWCNPISGHATLYWYQQILGQGPKLLIQFQNNGVVDDSQLPKDRFSAERLKGVDSTLKIQPAKLEDSAVYLCASSYSQGAKIQPQHFGDGTRLSIL.

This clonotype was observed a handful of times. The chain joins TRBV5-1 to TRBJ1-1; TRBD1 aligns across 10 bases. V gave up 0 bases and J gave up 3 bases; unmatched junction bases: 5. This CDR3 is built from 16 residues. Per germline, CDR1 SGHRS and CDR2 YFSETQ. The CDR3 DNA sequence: TGCGCCAGCAGCTTGGGACAGGGGGCTGTGGACACTGAAGCTTTCTTT. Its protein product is CASSLGQGAVDTEAFF.

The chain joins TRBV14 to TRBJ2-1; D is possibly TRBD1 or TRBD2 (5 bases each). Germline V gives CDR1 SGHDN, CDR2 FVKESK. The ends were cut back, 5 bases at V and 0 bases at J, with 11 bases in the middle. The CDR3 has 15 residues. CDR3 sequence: CASSWGSFSYNEQFF. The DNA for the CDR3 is TGTGCCAGCAGCTGGGGGAGTTTCTCCTACAATGAGCAGTTCTTC.

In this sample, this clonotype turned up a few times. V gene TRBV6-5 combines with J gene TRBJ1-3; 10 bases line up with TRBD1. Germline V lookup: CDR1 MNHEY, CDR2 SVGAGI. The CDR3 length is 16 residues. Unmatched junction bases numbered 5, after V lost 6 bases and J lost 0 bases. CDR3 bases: TGTGCCAGCAGCCCGGACAGGGGGACCTCTGGAAACACCATATATTTT. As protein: CASSPDRGTSGNTIYF.

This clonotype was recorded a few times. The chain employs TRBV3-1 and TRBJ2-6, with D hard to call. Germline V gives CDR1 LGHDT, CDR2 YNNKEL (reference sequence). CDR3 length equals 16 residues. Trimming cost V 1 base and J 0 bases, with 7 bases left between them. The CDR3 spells CASSQGRLSGANVLTF. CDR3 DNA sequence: TGTGCCAGCAGCCAAGGTCGCCTCTCTGGGGCCAACGTCCTGACTTTC.